A selection of T cell receptor beta chains follows, all from one sample in a study of cytotoxic CD8 clonotypes in ibrutinib-treated CLL. Assay: immunoSEQ multiplex PCR; the TCRdb copy retains only in-frame clones and omits some. The repertoire holds approximately 70,000 clones, around 82% seen once, with roughly 7.1% in the top ten. Material: PBMCs, obtained at disease progression, from a patient treated with ibrutinib. The receptors were sampled from a human donor with chronic lymphocytic leukemia. CDR3s include the opening cysteine and the closing phenylalanine or tryptophan. Fields, in order: V gene, D gene, J gene, clone size, CDR3 length, CDR3 DNA, CDR3 protein. A D gene is named only where the DNA matches it firmly. Clone sizes are given selectively: once, few, many, or a class where the clone is expanded.

v_gene: TRBV2; d_gene: .; j_gene: TRBJ2-5; abundance: .; len: 14; CDR3nt: TGTGCCAGCAGGAGGACAGTATACCAAGAGACCCAGTACTTC; CDR3aa: CASRRTVYQETQYF
v_gene: TRBV27; d_gene: .; j_gene: TRBJ1-1; abundance: .; len: 15; CDR3nt: TGTGCCAGCATTCGGGGTTGGGGAGGGGCGGCTGAAGCTTTCTTT; CDR3aa: CASIRGWGGAAEAFF
v_gene: TRBV27; d_gene: .; j_gene: TRBJ2-2; abundance: .; len: 17; CDR3nt: TGTGCCAGCAGTTTAGGGGGGCAGGGGGCGAACACCGGGGAGCTGTTTTTT; CDR3aa: CASSLGGQGANTGELFF
v_gene: TRBV5-1; d_gene: .; j_gene: TRBJ1-1; abundance: .; len: 13; CDR3nt: TGCGCCAGCAGAAAGAGACAAGGCACTGAAGCTTTCTTT; CDR3aa: CASRKRQGTEAFF
v_gene: TRBV28; d_gene: TRBD1; j_gene: TRBJ1-1; abundance: .; len: 13; CDR3nt: TGTGCCAGCCTATGGGACAGAAACACTGAAGCTTTCTTT; CDR3aa: CASLWDRNTEAFF
v_gene: TRBV6-5; d_gene: .; j_gene: TRBJ2-1; abundance: .; len: 15; CDR3nt: TGTGCCAGCAGTTACTCGAAGCTAGGGGGGCTTGAGCAGTTCTTC; CDR3aa: CASSYSKLGGLEQFF
v_gene: TRBV7-9; d_gene: .; j_gene: TRBJ2-7; abundance: .; len: 14; CDR3nt: TGTGCCAGCAGCTTTCGTAGAGGAGTGGACGAGCAGTACTTC; CDR3aa: CASSFRRGVDEQYF
v_gene: TRBV18; d_gene: TRBD2; j_gene: TRBJ2-1; abundance: .; len: 16; CDR3nt: TGTGCCAGCTCACCGCCGGGACTAGCGGGAGACTATGAGCAGTTCTTC; CDR3aa: CASSPPGLAGDYEQFF
v_gene: TRBV27; d_gene: TRBD2; j_gene: TRBJ2-5; abundance: few; len: 14; CDR3nt: TGTGCCAGCGGGACTAGCGGGGTTGGGGAGACCCAGTACTTC; CDR3aa: CASGTSGVGETQYF
v_gene: TRBV11-2; d_gene: TRBD1; j_gene: TRBJ2-7; abundance: .; len: 18; CDR3nt: TGTGCCAGCAGCCAAGCCGGGACAGGGGGCTTCCTTTCCTACGAGCAGTACTTC; CDR3aa: CASSQAGTGGFLSYEQYF
v_gene: TRBV29-1; d_gene: .; j_gene: TRBJ1-1; abundance: .; len: 10; CDR3nt: TGCAGCGGACAGGAATCTGAAGCTTTCTTT; CDR3aa: CSGQESEAFF
v_gene: TRBV6-1; d_gene: .; j_gene: TRBJ1-3; abundance: .; len: 15; CDR3nt: TGTGCCAGCAGCCGAAGATTGGCCTCTGGAAACACCATATATTTT; CDR3aa: CASSRRLASGNTIYF
v_gene: TRBV7-6; d_gene: TRBD1; j_gene: TRBJ2-5; abundance: .; len: 14; CDR3nt: TGTGCCAGCAGCACTCTGACAGGGGACGAGACCCAGTACTTC; CDR3aa: CASSTLTGDETQYF
v_gene: TRBV10-2; d_gene: .; j_gene: TRBJ1-2; abundance: .; len: 11; CDR3nt: TGCGCCAGCAGTGCTGGGCAGAGCTACACCTTC; CDR3aa: CASSAGQSYTF
v_gene: TRBV5-1; d_gene: TRBD1; j_gene: TRBJ2-2; abundance: many; len: 14; CDR3nt: TGCGCCACGGGACAGGGCGCGAACACCGGGGAGCTGTTTTTT; CDR3aa: CATGQGANTGELFF
v_gene: TRBV5-1; d_gene: TRBD2; j_gene: TRBJ2-3; abundance: few; len: 17; CDR3nt: TGCGCCAGCAGCTTGGGACTAGCGGGCCTCATCACCCATACGCAGTATTTT; CDR3aa: CASSLGLAGLITHTQYF
v_gene: TRBV19; d_gene: .; j_gene: TRBJ1-2; abundance: .; len: 13; CDR3nt: TGTGCCAGTAGTCAGGGTTGGAACTATGGCTACACCTTC; CDR3aa: CASSQGWNYGYTF
v_gene: TRBV19; d_gene: .; j_gene: TRBJ1-5; abundance: .; len: 15; CDR3nt: TGTGCCAGCTCTGCGGGGGGCAATCGGGGTCAGCCCCAGCATTTT; CDR3aa: CASSAGGNRGQPQHF
v_gene: TRBV19; d_gene: .; j_gene: TRBJ1-1; abundance: .; len: 11; CDR3nt: TGTGCCAGTAGTATCTACACTGAAGCTTTCTTT; CDR3aa: CASSIYTEAFF
v_gene: TRBV6-1; d_gene: TRBD1; j_gene: TRBJ2-7; abundance: few; len: 13; CDR3nt: TGTGCCAGCTTAGGGACAGGGATCTACGAGCAGTACTTC; CDR3aa: CASLGTGIYEQYF
v_gene: TRBV2; d_gene: .; j_gene: TRBJ1-3; abundance: .; len: 10; CDR3nt: TGTGCCAGCGATGGAAACACCATATATTTT; CDR3aa: CASDGNTIYF
v_gene: TRBV7-7; d_gene: .; j_gene: TRBJ2-5; abundance: .; len: 15; CDR3nt: TGTGCCAGCAGCCCCACGGGACATGGGAAAGAGACCCAGTACTTC; CDR3aa: CASSPTGHGKETQYF
v_gene: TRBV18; d_gene: .; j_gene: TRBJ1-5; abundance: few; len: 13; CDR3nt: TGTGCCAGCTCAGAAGGATTAATTCAGCCCCAGCATTTT; CDR3aa: CASSEGLIQPQHF
v_gene: TRBV29-1; d_gene: TRBD1; j_gene: TRBJ2-7; abundance: .; len: 16; CDR3nt: TGCAGCGTTGACGGGACAAGACAGGGACAACCCTACGAGCAGTACTTC; CDR3aa: CSVDGTRQGQPYEQYF
v_gene: TRBV6-4; d_gene: TRBD1; j_gene: TRBJ1-2; abundance: .; len: 15; CDR3nt: TGTGCCAGCAGTGACTTTCCTTGGCTACAGGGGGGCTACACCTTC; CDR3aa: CASSDFPWLQGGYTF
v_gene: TRBV30; d_gene: .; j_gene: TRBJ2-1; abundance: .; len: 14; CDR3nt: TGTGCCTGGACACAACGGATTTCCTACAATGAGCAGTTCTTC; CDR3aa: CAWTQRISYNEQFF
v_gene: TRBV5-1; d_gene: .; j_gene: TRBJ2-7; abundance: .; len: 12; CDR3nt: TGCGCCAGCAGCTTGGCGCCCTACGAGCAGTACTTC; CDR3aa: CASSLAPYEQYF
v_gene: TRBV6-1; d_gene: .; j_gene: TRBJ1-1; abundance: .; len: 12; CDR3nt: TGTGCCAGCAGTGAACTTAGAGGGGAAGCTTTCTTT; CDR3aa: CASSELRGEAFF
v_gene: TRBV5-1; d_gene: .; j_gene: TRBJ1-2; abundance: .; len: 13; CDR3nt: TGCGCCAGCAGCAAGAGGGACCGGCCTGGCTACACCTTC; CDR3aa: CASSKRDRPGYTF
v_gene: TRBV4-1; d_gene: .; j_gene: TRBJ1-4; abundance: once; len: 16; CDR3nt: TGCGCCAGCAGCCAAGAACAGCAAAATGTAATTGAAAAACTGTTTTTT; CDR3aa: CASSQEQQNVIEKLFF
v_gene: TRBV7-9; d_gene: .; j_gene: TRBJ1-1; abundance: .; len: 13; CDR3nt: TGTGCCAGCAGCATCACGGTGAACACTGAAGCTTTCTTT; CDR3aa: CASSITVNTEAFF
v_gene: TRBV5-1; d_gene: TRBD1; j_gene: TRBJ1-4; abundance: .; len: 15; CDR3nt: TGCGCCAGCAGCTTGGCCGGGACAGCAAATGAAAAACTGTTTTTT; CDR3aa: CASSLAGTANEKLFF
v_gene: TRBV5-1; d_gene: .; j_gene: TRBJ1-2; abundance: .; len: 12; CDR3nt: TGCGCCAGCAGCGACGTCTTATATGGCTACACCTTC; CDR3aa: CASSDVLYGYTF
v_gene: TRBV5-1; d_gene: .; j_gene: TRBJ2-7; abundance: .; len: 13; CDR3nt: TGCGCCAGCAGCTTAAATCAGGGGTACGAGCAGTACTTC; CDR3aa: CASSLNQGYEQYF
v_gene: TRBV5-1; d_gene: .; j_gene: TRBJ1-3; abundance: .; len: 16; CDR3nt: TGCGCCAGCAGCTTAGGGCAGACTTGGTCTGGAAACACCATATATTTT; CDR3aa: CASSLGQTWSGNTIYF
v_gene: TRBV9; d_gene: .; j_gene: TRBJ1-5; abundance: once; len: 15; CDR3nt: TGTGCCAGCAGCGTAGGATCCCACGCGAATCAGCCCCAGCATTTT; CDR3aa: CASSVGSHANQPQHF
v_gene: TRBV7-3; d_gene: .; j_gene: TRBJ2-5; abundance: .; len: 12; CDR3nt: TGTGCCAGCAGCCAGGACCAAGAGACCCAGTACTTC; CDR3aa: CASSQDQETQYF
v_gene: TRBV29-1; d_gene: TRBD1; j_gene: TRBJ2-1; abundance: .; len: 15; CDR3nt: TGCAGCGGCAGCGGGACAGGGAGGTCCTACAATGAGCAGTTCTTC; CDR3aa: CSGSGTGRSYNEQFF
v_gene: TRBV7-9; d_gene: TRBD1; j_gene: TRBJ2-7; abundance: .; len: 18; CDR3nt: TGTGCCAGCAGCTCGCCTAGGACAGGGCTCTATCTAGCCTACGAGCAGTACTTC; CDR3aa: CASSSPRTGLYLAYEQYF
v_gene: TRBV5-1; d_gene: TRBD1; j_gene: TRBJ2-3; abundance: .; len: 16; CDR3nt: TGCGCCAGCAGCTTGGGGCGGACAGGATTCACAGATACGCAGTATTTT; CDR3aa: CASSLGRTGFTDTQYF
v_gene: TRBV19; d_gene: .; j_gene: TRBJ1-1; abundance: .; len: 13; CDR3nt: TGTGCCAGTAGTATAAAGATGAACACTGAAGCTTTCTTT; CDR3aa: CASSIKMNTEAFF
v_gene: TRBV11-1; d_gene: .; j_gene: TRBJ2-5; abundance: .; len: 14; CDR3nt: TGTGCCAGCAGCCAGGTGGGGGCCCAAGAGACCCAGTACTTC; CDR3aa: CASSQVGAQETQYF
v_gene: TRBV28; d_gene: .; j_gene: TRBJ1-2; abundance: .; len: 11; CDR3nt: TGTGCCAGCAGCGCCCTCCGAGGCTACACCTTC; CDR3aa: CASSALRGYTF
v_gene: TRBV5-4; d_gene: .; j_gene: TRBJ1-4; abundance: few; len: 17; CDR3nt: TGTGCCAGCAGCTTGGGTATCCGGGACACCGATAATGAAAAACTGTTTTTT; CDR3aa: CASSLGIRDTDNEKLFF
v_gene: TRBV28; d_gene: .; j_gene: TRBJ1-2; abundance: .; len: 13; CDR3nt: TGTGCCAGCACTCAACAGGGCGCTTATGGCTACACCTTC; CDR3aa: CASTQQGAYGYTF
v_gene: TRBV11-2; d_gene: .; j_gene: TRBJ2-2; abundance: .; len: 16; CDR3nt: TGTGCCAGCAGCTTAGATCCCGCCACGGTCACCGGGGAGCTGTTTTTT; CDR3aa: CASSLDPATVTGELFF
v_gene: TRBV13; d_gene: .; j_gene: TRBJ1-2; abundance: .; len: 13; CDR3nt: TGTGCCAGCAGTACCCCTATAGGGGAGGGCTACACCTTC; CDR3aa: CASSTPIGEGYTF
v_gene: TRBV11-3; d_gene: .; j_gene: TRBJ2-1; abundance: .; len: 18; CDR3nt: TGTGCCAGCAGCGACGATGGGGAGGCTGGGGTTGTCTACAATGAGCAGTTCTTC; CDR3aa: CASSDDGEAGVVYNEQFF
v_gene: TRBV5-1; d_gene: TRBD1; j_gene: TRBJ2-3; abundance: .; len: 15; CDR3nt: TGCGCCAGCAGCCAGACAGGGTTGGGCACAGATACGCAGTATTTT; CDR3aa: CASSQTGLGTDTQYF
v_gene: TRBV15; d_gene: .; j_gene: TRBJ2-1; abundance: .; len: 13; CDR3nt: TGTGCCACCAGCAGGGGGAAAGAGGATCAGCAGTTCTTC; CDR3aa: CATSRGKEDQQFF
v_gene: TRBV7-9; d_gene: TRBD2; j_gene: TRBJ2-5; abundance: .; len: 15; CDR3nt: TGTGCCAGCAGCCTGGCCCTAGCGGGTGGGGAGACCCAGTACTTC; CDR3aa: CASSLALAGGETQYF
v_gene: TRBV7-9; d_gene: .; j_gene: TRBJ2-7; abundance: .; len: 14; CDR3nt: TGTGCCAGCAGCGCGCCGGGACTCTCCTACGAGCAGTACTTC; CDR3aa: CASSAPGLSYEQYF
v_gene: TRBV6-5; d_gene: .; j_gene: TRBJ2-3; abundance: once; len: 16; CDR3nt: TGTGCCAGCAGTTACGTCACCCCAGGGGGCACAGATACGCAGTATTTT; CDR3aa: CASSYVTPGGTDTQYF
v_gene: TRBV7-2; d_gene: .; j_gene: TRBJ1-1; abundance: few; len: 13; CDR3nt: TGTGCCAGCAGCTACCCGGGGGGCGTTGAAGCTTTCTTT; CDR3aa: CASSYPGGVEAFF
v_gene: TRBV30; d_gene: .; j_gene: TRBJ1-6; abundance: .; len: 14; CDR3nt: TGTGCCTGGAAGGGCCCAGGCCTAAATTCACCCCTCCACTTT; CDR3aa: CAWKGPGLNSPLHF
v_gene: TRBV11-2; d_gene: .; j_gene: TRBJ2-7; abundance: medium-sized; len: 18; CDR3nt: TGTGCCAGCAGCTTAGTAGGAGGACAGACTCAGAGCTCCTACGAGCAGTACTTC; CDR3aa: CASSLVGGQTQSSYEQYF
v_gene: TRBV19; d_gene: TRBD1; j_gene: TRBJ2-7; abundance: .; len: 14; CDR3nt: TGTGCCAGTAGTATCGGGACAGGGGCCTTCGAGCAGTACTTC; CDR3aa: CASSIGTGAFEQYF
v_gene: TRBV5-1; d_gene: .; j_gene: TRBJ1-1; abundance: once; len: 13; CDR3nt: TGCGCCAGCAGCTTCGGTCCGGCAGAGCCAGCTTTCTTT; CDR3aa: CASSFGPAEPAFF
v_gene: TRBV6-1; d_gene: TRBD2; j_gene: TRBJ2-1; abundance: .; len: 15; CDR3nt: TGTGCCAGCAGTGGGAATAGCGGGAGAAGGAATGAGCAGTTCTTC; CDR3aa: CASSGNSGRRNEQFF